This TCR beta chain derives from a study of long-term antiretroviral therapy in people with HIV. Study results and limitations: Someone took the blood between about 2003 and 2018, maybe while older ART regimens were in use.

With regard to this clone: The antigen remains unidentified.

This CDR3 has 12 amino acids. With 0 bases removed from V and 7 bases from J, the gap between germline ends came to 5 bases. The germline CDR1 and CDR2 sequences are SGHRS and YFSETQ. Runs used v3.0 of the immunoSEQ assay and were done at survey level. TCRdb's table, derived via immunoSEQ multiplex PCR, lists solely in-frame clones and lacks some. The sample holds tens of thousands of clones, 80% seen once. The material sequenced was unsorted PBMCs, taken 2.9 years after starting antiretroviral therapy. The rearrangement links TRBV5-1 to TRBJ2-1, with D unresolved. The TCR sequence derives from a woman in her 30s with HIV. The CDR3 nucleotides are TGCGCCAGCAGCTTGGAATGGAATGAGCAGTTCTTC. This encodes CASSLEWNEQFF.